This TCR beta chain was captured in a study of T-cell memory formation after mild COVID-19. The wider study: Clusters were largely donor specific.

This clonotype was counted only a few times. Its antigen is still unknown. After 5'RACE with constant-segment primers, TCR alpha and TCR beta cDNA libraries carrying sample barcodes and UMIs were obtained. MiXCR was run by TCRdb on the 5' RACE reads, yielding one entry per CDR3 protein. The sample lists tens of thousands of distinct CDR3 sequences; less than 15% were seen once. The germline gives CDR1 MNHEY, CDR2 SMNVEV (reference sequence). V lost 4 bases and J lost 8; bases outside the gene matches: 9. This CDR3 has 14 residues. Study-level points and caveats: CD4+ contracting clones lay mainly in CM and EM, CD8+ ones in EMRA. Day 15 to 85 contracting clones showed balanced CD4/CD8; day 15 to 37 expanders favored CD4+.

The chain is built from TRBV27 and TRBJ2-3; 7 bases line up with TRBD1. The clonotype comes from an adult woman who had mild COVID-19 (a few samples of this study predate the infection). Cell type and time point are not known. The specimen sequenced was PBMCs or a T cell subset sorted from them (not recorded which). The CDR3, as DNA: TGTGCCAGCAGTTCTGACAGGGCGCGTGGTACGCAGTATTTT. Residues: CASSSDRARGTQYF.